A single sample gave rise to the 17 T cell receptor beta chains below, sequenced in a study of fetal regulatory T cell absence and autoimmunity (dated by TCRdb to 2015 to 2018). The library came from the immunoSEQ multiplex PCR assay. The source is immuneACCESS, and TCRdb retained only in-frame sequences with V and J called. Part of the clones is not carried over; for the studies checked, unresolved V genes explain less than half of this, and the remainder is unexplained. The sample table contains about 95,000 clones; only one count was recorded for 72% of them. The ten top clones hold 1.5% to 2% of the sample. Sequencing was carried out using pancreas tissue. Every receptor here comes from a male donor with IPEX syndrome.

This CDR3 reads CASREGTYNTQYF. The CDR3 region has the DNA TGTGCCAGCAGGGAGGGGACGTATAATACGCAGTATTTT. The genes are TRBV5-4 and TRBJ2-3, with D possibly TRBD2 on 6 matching bases. Trimming shortened V by 5 bases and J by 7 bases, and 14 bases separated the two germline ends. CDR1 and CDR2 from the germline V gene are SGHNT and YYREEE (reference sequence). There are 13 residues in the CDR3. The complete variable domain, with remaining parts taken from reference TRBV5-4 and TRBJ2-3, reads ETGVTQSPTHLIKTRGQQVTLRCSSQSGHNTVSWYQQALGQGPQFIFQYYREEENGRGNFPPRFSGLQFPNYSSELNVNALELDDSALYLCASREGTYNTQYFGPGTRLTVL.

J is TRBJ2-4 and V is TRBV5-4; D is uncertain. V was clipped by 2 bases and J by 0 bases, with 6 bases between them. Germline CDR1 and CDR2: SGHNT and YYREEE (reference sequence). The CDR3 loop spans 14 amino acids. The CDR3 DNA is TGTGCCAGCAGCTTAACCTTAGCCAAAAACATTCAGTACTTC. It encodes CASSLTLAKNIQYF.

The rearrangement links TRBV25-1 to TRBJ2-3, with unresolved D. Germline CDR1 and CDR2: MGHDK and SYGVNS. Between the trimmed V and J ends, which lost 8 bases and 7 bases, there was a span of 10 bases. This CDR3 is 11 amino acids long. The CDR3 nucleotides are TGTGCCAGCTCTCAGGATTATACGCAGTATTTT. This gives the protein CASSQDYTQYF.

In its sample, this clone was seen once. The CDR3 nucleotides read TGTGCCAGCATGCGACTAGCGGGAGACAATGAGCAGTTCTTC. Residues: CASMRLAGDNEQFF. The chain employs TRBV7-9 and TRBJ2-1; TRBD2 aligns across 12 bases. Germline V gene lookup returns CDR1 SEHNR and CDR2 FQNEAQ (reference sequence). Trimming at V came to 7 bases and at J to 5 bases, leaving 3 bases not matched to a gene. This CDR3 is built from 14 residues. Full variable domain (outside the CDR3, taken from reference TRBV7-9 and TRBJ2-1): DTGVSQNPRHKITKRGQNVTFRCDPISEHNRLYWYRQTLGQGPEFLTYFQNEAQLEKSRLLSDRFSAERPKGSFSTLEIQRTEQGDSAMYLCASMRLAGDNEQFFGPGTRLTVL.

The table lists this clone with a few counts. This chain links TRBV2 with TRBJ1-1; the match to TRBD1 covers 8 bases. Germline trimming cut 6 bases from V and 8 bases from J; bases unmatched to any gene: 8. Germline CDR1 is SNHLY and CDR2 is FYNNEI. This CDR3 contains 13 residues. CDR3 sequence: CASSRTGDREAFF. CDR3 nucleotide sequence: TGTGCCAGCAGCCGTACAGGGGACAGGGAAGCTTTCTTT.

The chain joins TRBV27 to TRBJ2-7; D perhaps matches TRBD1 (5 bases). Germline-derived CDR1 and CDR2 are MNHEY and SMNVEV (reference sequence). This CDR3 comprises 16 residues. Trimming took 6 bases from V and 3 from J, leaving 21 bases between them. CDR3 sequence: CASSPNQGIPGYEQYF. For the CDR3, the DNA is TGTGCCAGCAGCCCTAACCAGGGTATCCCAGGCTACGAGCAGTACTTC.

Regarding this clone: The identical CDR3 is also encoded by other nucleotide sequences in the sample. This chain connects TRBV19 to TRBJ1-5, with 9 bases lining up with TRBD1. The CDR3 sequence is 13 residues long. The V segment lost 5 bases and the J segment 4 bases; nucleotides outside the gene matches: 0. Germline CDR1 LNHDA, CDR2 SQIVND (reference sequence). The CDR3: CASSGTGNQPQHF. CDR3 nucleotide sequence: TGTGCCAGTAGTGGGACAGGGAATCAGCCCCAGCATTTT.

The rearrangement uses TRBV7-2 and TRBJ2-2; 7 nucleotides match TRBD1. Germline CDR1 and CDR2: SGHTA and FQGNSA. V trimming: 1 base; J trimming: 4 bases; junction bases outside the gene matches: 3. This CDR3 comprises 15 residues. CDR3 DNA: TGTGCCAGCAGCTTAGGGAGACAGGGCACCGGGGAGCTGTTTTTT. Amino acids: CASSLGRQGTGELFF. Full variable domain (remainder filled in from reference TRBV7-2 and TRBJ2-2): GAGVSQSPSNKVTEKGKDVELRCDPISGHTALYWYRQSLGQGLEFLIYFQGNSAPDKSGLPSDRFSAERTGGSVSTLTIQRTQQEDSAVYLCASSLGRQGTGELFFGEGSRLTVL.

The chain uses TRBV7-6 and TRBJ2-3, with 12 bases lining up with TRBD2. The germline V gene has CDR1 SGHVS and CDR2 FNYEAQ. The CDR3 has 17 amino acids. V lost 3 bases and J lost 0; bases outside the gene matches: 4. The CDR3 DNA follows: TGTGCCAGCAGCTTGCCGACTAGCGGGGGAAGCACAGATACGCAGTATTTT. Translated, it gives CASSLPTSGGSTDTQYF.

The chain has TRBV11-2 and TRBJ2-1; 10 bases agree with TRBD2. Germline V gene lookup returns CDR1 SGHAT and CDR2 FQNNGV. After removal of 7 bases from V and 2 bases from J, the junction contained 14 bases not matched to a gene. This CDR3 has 18 amino acids. The CDR3 DNA reads TGTGCCAGCACCCCGGGGGCTAGCGGGAGCTTGCCCTACAATGAGCAGTTCTTC. Amino acids: CASTPGASGSLPYNEQFF.

The chain couples TRBV14 to TRBJ2-3; the D is unclear. V dropped 4 bases and J dropped 3 bases, with 5 bases sitting between them. Per germline, CDR1 SGHDN and CDR2 FVKESK. CDR3 length: 12 amino acids. CDR3 region: CASSLQTDTQYF. The CDR3 DNA follows: TGTGCCAGCAGCCTACAGACAGATACGCAGTATTTT.

The chain has TRBV7-9 and TRBJ2-7; the D gene is possibly TRBD1 (6 bases). Germline CDR1 reads SEHNR; CDR2 reads FQNEAQ (reference sequence). The CDR3 is 13 amino acids. Trimming cost V 5 bases and J 0 bases, with 8 bases left between them. The CDR3: CASSRDNSYEQYF. The CDR3 nucleotides are TGTGCCAGCAGCCGGGACAACTCCTACGAGCAGTACTTC.

The chain combines TRBV5-1 with TRBJ1-6; a weak D match, TRBD1 (6 bases). Germline V gives CDR1 SGHRS, CDR2 YFSETQ. This CDR3 is 15 amino acids long. V lost 4 bases, J lost 7 bases, and 15 bases lay in between. In nucleotides, the CDR3 is TGCGCCAGCAGCCAAGGGGGGACGAGGAATTCACCCCTCCACTTT. It encodes CASSQGGTRNSPLHF.

This chain uses TRBV2 with TRBJ2-7, with D uncertain. Trimming took 2 bases from V and 1 from J, leaving 3 bases between them. The CDR3 is 12 amino acids. Germline values: CDR1 SNHLY, CDR2 FYNNEI. CDR3 sequence (DNA): TGTGCCAGCAGTGAACCGTCCTACGAGCAGTACTTC. Protein: CASSEPSYEQYF.

This sequence joins TRBV12-5 and TRBJ2-3; possibly TRBD1 or TRBD2 for D (5 bases each). V was clipped by 3 bases and J by 4 bases, with 20 bases between them. This CDR3 region has 17 residues. Germline values: CDR1 LGHNT, CDR2 FRNRAP. CDR3 residues: CASGFLLGPSPADTQYF. The CDR3 region has the DNA TGTGCTAGTGGTTTTCTCCTGGGACCCTCCCCAGCAGATACGCAGTATTTT.

Only a few counts were recorded for this clone. The gene calls are TRBV18 and TRBJ1-2, with TRBD1 matching 9 bases. J lost 3 bases, V lost 8 bases, and 4 bases had no gene match. The CDR3 covers 13 residues. Germline CDR1 reads KGHSH; CDR2 reads LQKENI. The CDR3 sequence: CASLGQGYYGYTF. CDR3 sequence (DNA): TGTGCCAGCCTGGGACAGGGCTACTATGGCTACACCTTC.

The V and J genes are TRBV7-8 and TRBJ2-7; TRBD2 matches at 9 bases. CDR1 and CDR2 from the germline V gene are SGHVS and FQNEAQ. The CDR3 contains 17 residues. Unmatched junction bases numbered 10, after V lost 1 base and J lost 3 bases. The CDR3 loop is CASSLEGSGRHIYEQYF. The CDR3 nucleotides read TGTGCCAGCAGCTTAGAGGGGAGCGGGAGGCACATCTACGAGCAGTACTTC.